The source of this TCR beta chain is a study of blood T cell repertoires in COVID-19. Study as a whole: COVID-19 samples collected from the United States, Italy and Spain covered acute and convalescent phases. PBMCs, B-cell-depleted T cells, or T cells were the source of the cDNA or gDNA that made up the material.

A Seattle source enrolled patients during active infection and followed them longitudinally. Study processing details: Reference gene primer amplification yielded estimated nucleated cell counts. Data came from immunoSEQ multiplex PCR; TCRdb stores just in-frame clones and leaves some out. From that table come the V and J calls and clone size; the DNA was used to work out D and trimming. The table lists about 73,000 clones, roughly 80% of them singletons. Trimming stripped 6 bases from V and 12 bases from J, with 12 bases between. Germline CDR1 is SGHAT and CDR2 is FQDESV (reference sequence). The length of the CDR3 is 11 residues.

This sequence was found in a man between 65 and 80 years old with COVID-19, enrolled during active disease. Sequencing was performed on peripheral blood. The chain links TRBV11-1 to TRBJ2-1; unclear D gene. CDR3 sequence reads: CASSYGPGQFF. In DNA, the CDR3 is TGTGCCAGCAGTTACGGCCCGGGGCAGTTCTTC.